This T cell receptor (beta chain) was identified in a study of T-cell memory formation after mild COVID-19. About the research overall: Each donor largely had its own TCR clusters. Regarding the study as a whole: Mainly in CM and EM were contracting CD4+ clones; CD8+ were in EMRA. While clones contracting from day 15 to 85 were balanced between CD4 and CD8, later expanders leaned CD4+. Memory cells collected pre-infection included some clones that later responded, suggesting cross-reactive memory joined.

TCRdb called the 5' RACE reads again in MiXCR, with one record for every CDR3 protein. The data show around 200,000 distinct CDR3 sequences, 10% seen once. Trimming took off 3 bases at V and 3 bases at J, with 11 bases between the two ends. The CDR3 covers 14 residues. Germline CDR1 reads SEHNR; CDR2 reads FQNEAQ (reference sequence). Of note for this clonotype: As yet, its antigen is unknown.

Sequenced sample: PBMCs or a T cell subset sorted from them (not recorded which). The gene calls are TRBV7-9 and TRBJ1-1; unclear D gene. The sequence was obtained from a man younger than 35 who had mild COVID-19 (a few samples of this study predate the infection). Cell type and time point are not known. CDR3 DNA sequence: TGTGCCAGCAGCTTTTCCGGTAGTCACACTGAAGCTTTCTTT. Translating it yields CASSFSGSHTEAFF.